This T cell receptor beta chain emerged from a study of blood T cell repertoires in COVID-19. Study in general: COVID-19 samples collected from the United States, Italy and Spain covered acute and convalescent phases. The analysed material was cDNA or gDNA that came from T cells, B-cell-depleted T cells, or PBMCs.

Trimming removed 3 bases from V and 0 bases from J; junction bases left unmatched: 4. The CDR3 sequence is 16 residues long. From germline, CDR1 is SGDLS and CDR2 YYNGEE. Original methodology: The authors estimated nucleated cell counts from reference gene primer amplification. Produced via immunoSEQ multiplex PCR; TCRdb's table is partial and in-frame only. V, J and clone size were drawn from that table, and D and trimming were deduced from the DNA. The profile shows about 370,000 clones, nearly 90% of them singletons. Sequencing was performed on peripheral blood. This chain connects TRBV9 to TRBJ2-3, with 10 positions matching TRBD1. The sequence was obtained from a man between 18 and 35 years old with active or convalescent COVID-19. Written as DNA, the CDR3 is TGTGCCAGCAGCGCCCGGACAGGGGGGAGCACAGATACGCAGTATTTT. Translation gives CASSARTGGSTDTQYF. The full variable domain, its missing parts supplied by reference TRBV9 and TRBJ2-3, is DSGVTQTPKHLITATGQRVTLRCSPRSGDLSVYWYQQSLDQGLQFLIQYYNGEERAKGNILERFSAQQFPDLHSELNLSSLELGDSALYFCASSARTGGSTDTQYFGPGTRLTVL.